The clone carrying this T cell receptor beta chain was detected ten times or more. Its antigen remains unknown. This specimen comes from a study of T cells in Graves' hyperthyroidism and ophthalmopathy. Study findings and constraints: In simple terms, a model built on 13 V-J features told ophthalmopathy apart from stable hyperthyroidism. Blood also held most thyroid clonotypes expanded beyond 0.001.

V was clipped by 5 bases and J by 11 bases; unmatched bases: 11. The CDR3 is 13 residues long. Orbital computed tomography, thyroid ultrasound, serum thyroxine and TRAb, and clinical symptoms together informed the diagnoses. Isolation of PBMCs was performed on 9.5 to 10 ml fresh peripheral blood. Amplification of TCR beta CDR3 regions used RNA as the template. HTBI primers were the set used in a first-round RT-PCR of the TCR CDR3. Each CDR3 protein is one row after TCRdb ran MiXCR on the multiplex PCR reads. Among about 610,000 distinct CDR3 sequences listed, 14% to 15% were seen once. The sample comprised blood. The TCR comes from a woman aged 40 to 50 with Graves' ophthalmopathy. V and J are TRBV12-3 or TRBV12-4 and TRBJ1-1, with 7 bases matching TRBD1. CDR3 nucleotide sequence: TGTGCCAGCAGTAACCGACAGGGTGGAGGGGCTTTCTTT. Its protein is CASSNRQGGGAFF.